The 15 T cell receptor beta chains reported below all come from one sample, sequenced in a study of Tregs in tolerant kidney transplant recipients (dated by TCRdb to between 2018 and 2021). The library was obtained by the immunoSEQ multiplex PCR assay. The clones in this table, taken by TCRdb from immuneACCESS, are in-frame only. Not every clone is retained; where verified, under half of the shortfall comes from an unresolved V gene, and the cause of the rest is unknown. The sample records under 80,000 clones, around 85% of which are singletons. The ten top clones hold 2.1% of the sample. In the paper's terms, the time point label means: blood sample drawn before combined kidney and bone marrow transplant. Material: Tregs from blood, obtained before the transplant. The receptor source for this set is a human donor who received a combined kidney and bone marrow transplant.

The sample holds a few counts of this clone. The V gene is TRBV11-2, the J gene TRBJ2-7; D is undetermined. Deletions cut 0 bases from V and 4 bases from J, with 4 bases between. The CDR3 runs 12 residues. In germline, CDR1 is SGHAT, CDR2 FQNNGV. In DNA form, the CDR3 reads TGTGCCAGCAGCTTAGACGTGTACGAGCAGTACTTC. This sequence encodes CASSLDVYEQYF.

The J gene is TRBJ2-4, the V gene TRBV9, with TRBD2 matching 11 bases. CDR3 length: 19 residues. Germline V gives CDR1 SGDLS, CDR2 YYNGEE. V gave up 4 bases and J gave up 6 bases; unmatched junction bases: 18. The CDR3, as DNA: TGTGCCAGCAGCCCTCGAGCCCCATTAGCGGGGGGGCCAGGAAACATTCAGTACTTC. The encoded protein is CASSPRAPLAGGPGNIQYF.

The chain couples TRBV2 to TRBJ2-3, with 9 positions matching TRBD2. This CDR3 spans 16 amino acids. J was trimmed by 0 bases and V by 0 bases; bases with no gene match: 1. The germline V gene has CDR1 SNHLY and CDR2 FYNNEI. The CDR3 reads CASSEAGLASTDTQYF. As DNA, the CDR3 is TGTGCCAGCAGTGAAGCGGGACTAGCTAGCACAGATACGCAGTATTTT.

The chain couples TRBV7-9 to TRBJ2-7; D could derive from TRBD1 or TRBD2 (6 bases each). V was trimmed by 6 bases and J by 6 bases, leaving 12 bases between them. The CDR3 has 12 amino acids. The germline CDR1 and CDR2 sequences are SEHNR and FQNEAQ (reference sequence). This chain's CDR3 is CASSSGEAEQYF. CDR3 nucleotide sequence: TGTGCCAGCAGTTCAGGGGAGGCCGAGCAGTACTTC.

The chain has TRBV6-1 and TRBJ2-2; 15 bases agree with TRBD2. This CDR3 contains 15 residues. The V gene end was trimmed by 6 bases and the J gene end by 4 bases; junction bases not matched to a gene: 0. CDR1 is MNHNS, CDR2 SASEGT, per germline. The CDR3, as DNA: TGTGCCAGCAGGGGACTAGCGGGAGGCACCGGGGAGCTGTTTTTT. Protein product: CASRGLAGGTGELFF.

This chain uses TRBV11-2 with TRBJ1-1; D may be TRBD1 (5 bases). V was cut by 4 bases and J by 5 bases, with 11 bases left in between. Germline V CDR1 and CDR2: SGHAT, FQNNGV. The CDR3 is 13 amino acids. CDR3 sequence: CASSSREGTEAFF. DNA of the CDR3: TGTGCCAGCAGCTCCAGGGAAGGGACTGAAGCTTTCTTT.

This chain joins TRBV29-1 and TRBJ2-1; no definite D call. The CDR3 is 12 amino acids. Trimming took off 3 bases at V and 8 bases at J, with 11 bases between the two ends. CDR1 is SQVTM and CDR2 is ANQGSEA in the germline V gene. The CDR3 reads CSVDEVVDEQFF. CDR3 bases: TGCAGCGTTGATGAGGTCGTCGATGAGCAGTTCTTC.

The rearrangement links TRBV10-3 to TRBJ1-5, with a weak D call TRBD1 (5 bases). V was trimmed by 6 bases and J by 7 bases, leaving 13 bases between them. The CDR3 length is 13 residues. Per germline, CDR1 ENHRY and CDR2 SYGVKD. The CDR3 coding sequence is TGTGCCATCAGGTTAGGGACGGGCCAGCCCCAGCATTTT. It encodes CAIRLGTGQPQHF.

The chain is built from TRBV5-5 and TRBJ2-4; tentatively, D is TRBD1 (5 bases). The CDR3 extends over 13 amino acids. Per the germline V gene, CDR1 is SGHKS and CDR2 is YYEKEE (reference sequence). The V end lost 0 bases, the J end lost 6 bases, and 7 bases lay between the germline ends. The CDR3 nucleotides are TGTGCCAGCAGCTTGGGACAGTTAAACATTCAGTACTTC. Translated, it gives CASSLGQLNIQYF.

This chain connects TRBV6-5 to TRBJ2-2, with D perhaps TRBD1 (5 bases). Trimming pared 8 bases from V and 4 bases from J, leaving 14 bases between. The germline V gene has CDR1 MNHEY and CDR2 SVGAGI. The CDR3 runs 14 residues. CDR3 coding DNA: TGTGCCAGCTCCAAAGGGGTGCCCACCGGGGAGCTGTTTTTT. This translates into CASSKGVPTGELFF.

The chain carries TRBV4-2 and TRBJ1-2; D is perhaps TRBD1 (6 bases). The CDR3 length is 18 residues. Trimming took off 4 bases at V and 7 bases at J, with 28 bases between the two ends. Germline CDR1 LGHNA, CDR2 YNFKEQ. The DNA of the CDR3 is TGTGCCAGCAGCCCGCGAGAGACGGGAGGGGGGAGGTCTCGTGGCTACACCTTC. This translates into CASSPRETGGGRSRGYTF.

The chain employs TRBV5-1 and TRBJ1-2; 12 bases line up with TRBD1. Trimming took 0 bases from V and 7 from J; bases not matched to a gene: 7. Germline CDR1 and CDR2: SGHRS and YFSETQ. The CDR3 sequence is 16 residues long. For the CDR3, the DNA is TGCGCCAGCAGCTTGGTTCCGGGACAGGGGGCTGGTGGCTACACCTTC. Protein sequence: CASSLVPGQGAGGYTF.

This clone has only one observation. The chain employs TRBV6-5 and TRBJ1-3; D is unresolved. V gave up 4 bases and J gave up 9 bases, with 16 bases separating them. Germline CDR1 is MNHEY and CDR2 is SVGAGI. This CDR3 is 14 amino acids long. CDR3 amino acids: CASSWSTWEGTIYF. For the CDR3, the DNA is TGTGCCAGCAGTTGGAGCACCTGGGAGGGCACCATATATTTT.

The rearrangement links TRBV5-5 to TRBJ2-6; no definite D call. Germline CDR1 reads SGHKS; CDR2 reads YYEKEE (reference sequence). V was trimmed by 0 bases and J by 1 base, leaving 5 bases between them. The CDR3 covers 15 residues. This CDR3 reads CASSLVGSGANVLTF. In DNA form, the CDR3 reads TGTGCCAGCAGCTTGGTGGGGTCTGGGGCCAACGTCCTGACTTTC.

This sequence joins TRBV5-1 and TRBJ2-5; maybe TRBD2 (6 bases). In germline, CDR1 is SGHRS, CDR2 YFSETQ. The CDR3 has 16 residues. V shed 3 bases and J shed 5 bases, with 20 bases lying between them. The DNA for the CDR3 is TGCGCCAGCAGCTCTACTGGTCGGGAGCTTTGGGAGACCCAGTACTTC. Translating it yields CASSSTGRELWETQYF.